The next 21 T cell receptor beta chains were all read from a single sample in a study of Graves' ophthalmopathy and Graves' hyperthyroidism. The authors amplified TCR beta CDR3 regions from RNA transcripts. Second-round multiplex PCR came after a first-round RT-PCR that employed HTBI primers. TCRdb reprocessed the multiplex PCR reads via MiXCR and lists one record per CDR3 protein. The sample records about 620,000 distinct CDR3 sequences, 22% being singletons. Sample: peripheral blood. The source of these receptors is a woman aged 18-35 years with stable Graves' hyperthyroidism. Some clones in this sample may be carry-over from other donors' samples.

This clonotype appeared many times. J is TRBJ2-7 and V is TRBV20-1; a possible D gene is TRBD2 (6 bases). Per germline, CDR1 DFQATT and CDR2 SNEGSKA (reference sequence). CDR3 length: 14 residues. Trimming shortened V by 3 bases and J by 1 base, and 13 bases separated the two germline ends. Written as DNA, the CDR3 is TGCAGTGCTAGTTACGGGAGAGGGTCCTACGAGCAGTACTTC. Its translation: CSASYGRGSYEQYF.

This chain links TRBV6-5 with TRBJ2-4; TRBD1 or TRBD2 may be the D gene (7 bases each). Germline values: CDR1 MNHEY, CDR2 SVGAGI. Deletions cut 4 bases from V and 0 bases from J, with 13 bases between. The CDR3 consists of 16 residues. DNA of the CDR3: TGTGCCAGCAGTTTTCAGGGGGGGCTAGCCAAAAACATTCAGTACTTC. It translates to CASSFQGGLAKNIQYF.

This clonotype was seen a single time. V gene TRBV7-3 combines with J gene TRBJ1-5; D gene unclear. This CDR3 has 13 amino acids. CDR1 is SGHTA and CDR2 is FQGTGA in the germline V gene. V was clipped by 5 bases and J by 7 bases, with 12 bases between them. Written as DNA, the CDR3 is TGTGCCAGCAGCAACGACATCCTACAGCCCCAGCATTTT. Protein sequence: CASSNDILQPQHF.

This clonotype appeared many times. The CDR3 spells CASSLSIGTGVWEQYF. The CDR3 DNA reads TGTGCCAGCAGTTTGAGTATAGGGACAGGGGTGTGGGAGCAGTACTTC. The rearrangement uses TRBV12-3 or TRBV12-4 and TRBJ2-7; 10 nucleotides align to TRBD1. The CDR3 length is 16 residues. V lost 3 bases to trimming and J lost 7 bases; unmatched junction nucleotides: 12.

About this clonotype itself: A much larger clone lies one base from this, so it may be a read error. This chain joins TRBV11-1 and TRBJ2-5, with 10 bases matching TRBD2. This CDR3 spans 14 amino acids. Germline V CDR1 and CDR2: SGHAT, FQDESV (reference sequence). The CDR3, as DNA: TGTGTCAGCAGCTTTCCGGGACTAGCGGAGACCCAGTACTTC. Encoded protein: CVSSFPGLAETQYF.

V is TRBV3-1 and J is TRBJ1-1; D is undetermined. The length of the CDR3 is 14 residues. Germline V gene data show CDR1 as LGHDT and CDR2 as YNNKEL (reference sequence). V was trimmed by 6 bases and J by 4 bases, leaving 15 bases between them. CDR3 protein: CASRSQGFATEAFF. CDR3 nucleotides: TGTGCCAGCAGATCACAAGGGTTTGCCACTGAAGCTTTCTTT.

The chain has TRBV19 and TRBJ1-1; D gene ambiguous. This CDR3 is 13 amino acids long. Germline lookup yields CDR1 LNHDA and CDR2 SQIVND (reference sequence). V was cut by 9 bases and J by 11 bases, with 22 bases left in between. Here the CDR3 reads CARPDGIQPLAFF. DNA of the CDR3: TGTGCCAGACCGGACGGGATTCAGCCGCTGGCTTTCTTT.

This clonotype showed up many times. At one end the junction does not follow the germline gene, possibly because of a read error. V is TRBV4-1 and J is TRBJ1-3, with D maybe TRBD1 (5 bases). Germline V gives CDR1 MGHRA, CDR2 YSYEKL. The CDR3 spans 17 residues. The CDR3 region is CASSQAYLRDRGNTIYF. The CDR3, as DNA: TGCGCCAGCAGTCAAGCCTACCTGAGGGACCGAGGAAACACCATATATTTT.

This clonotype has at least ten counts. CDR3 bases: TGTGCCATCAGCCGGACAGCAGATAGCAATCAGCCCCAGCATTTT. Amino acid sequence: CAISRTADSNQPQHF. The V call is TRBV10-3, the J call TRBJ1-5, with D tentatively TRBD1 (6 bases). Germline assignment: CDR1 ENHRY and CDR2 SYGVKD. Trimming took 6 bases from V and 0 from J, leaving 12 bases between them. The CDR3 totals 15 residues.

This clonotype was seen a few times. The V call is TRBV9, the J call TRBJ2-7; D might be TRBD2 (6 bases). Germline V gene lookup returns CDR1 SGDLS and CDR2 YYNGEE. Trimming left V 0 bases short and J 2 bases short, with 9 bases between. This CDR3 region has 14 residues. The CDR3 region has the DNA TGTGCCAGCAGCGTAGGGGGAGGCCCCTACGAGCAGTACTTC. Translated: CASSVGGGPYEQYF. Based on the CDR3 plus reference TRBV9 and TRBJ2-7, the full variable domain is DSGVTQTPKHLITATGQRVTLRCSPRSGDLSVYWYQQSLDQGLQFLIQYYNGEERAKGNILERFSAQQFPDLHSELNLSSLELGDSALYFCASSVGGGPYEQYFGPGTRLTVT.

The V call is TRBV19, the J call TRBJ2-5; D is ambiguous. Germline-derived CDR1 and CDR2 are LNHDA and SQIVND (reference sequence). The CDR3 has 11 residues. V was pared by 9 bases and J by 3 bases, with 8 bases between. The CDR3 DNA sequence: TGTGCCAGCCAAAGAGAAGAGACCCAGTACTTC. This gives the protein CASQREETQYF.

The table lists this clonotype with many counts. The V and J genes are TRBV6-1 and TRBJ1-5, with no clear D. This CDR3 spans 14 amino acids. Between the trimmed V and J ends, which lost 2 bases and 5 bases, there was a span of 10 bases. Germline CDR1 is MNHNS and CDR2 is SASEGT. The CDR3 coding sequence is TGTGCCAGCAGTGAAAGTGGCCTTTATCAGCCCCAGCATTTT. Its translation: CASSESGLYQPQHF.

The J gene is TRBJ1-2, the V gene TRBV10-3; 7 nucleotides line up with TRBD1. The trim removed 10 bases at V and 8 bases at J, leaving 19 bases unmatched. Per the germline V gene, CDR1 is ENHRY and CDR2 is SYGVKD. This CDR3 is built from 15 residues. Written as DNA, the CDR3 is TGTGCCACTCCACGTACCGGGACAGTGAAGGGCGGCTACACCTTC. Its translation is CATPRTGTVKGGYTF.

The table lists this clonotype with many counts. This chain links TRBV13 with TRBJ1-6; maybe TRBD1 (5 bases). Trimming stripped 5 bases from V and 8 bases from J, with 13 bases between. Germline V CDR1 and CDR2: PRHDT, FYEKMQ (reference sequence). This CDR3 is 14 amino acids long. CDR3 protein: CASSTGQGDSPLHF. In DNA form, the CDR3 reads TGTGCCAGCAGCACCGGTCAGGGAGATTCACCCCTCCACTTT.

This clonotype was counted a few times. The chain uses TRBV20-1 and TRBJ1-5, with TRBD1 matching over 11 bases. The CDR3 covers 17 residues. Germline V gene sequence: CDR1 DFQATT, CDR2 SNEGSKA (reference sequence). J gave up 4 bases and V 3 bases, and 11 bases lay outside the gene matches. In DNA form, the CDR3 reads TGCAGTGCTAGTCGGGACAGGGGGGGCAACGTTAATCAGCCCCAGCATTTT. Amino acids: CSASRDRGGNVNQPQHF.

This clonotype was seen just once. This chain connects TRBV5-1 to TRBJ2-2; tentatively, D is TRBD2 (6 bases). Germline V gene data show CDR1 as SGHRS and CDR2 as YFSETQ. Trimming removed 2 bases from V and 4 bases from J, with 12 bases in between. This CDR3 is built from 15 residues. The CDR3 region is CASSLEQGGTGELFF. The DNA of the CDR3 is TGCGCCAGCAGCTTAGAGCAGGGAGGCACCGGGGAGCTGTTTTTT.

In this sample, this clonotype turned up many times. The chain uses TRBV12-3 or TRBV12-4 and TRBJ1-5; possibly TRBD1 for D (5 bases). The CDR3 totals 16 residues. V was trimmed by 0 bases and J by 1 base, leaving 10 bases between them. The CDR3 sequence is CASSLAGERSNQPQHF. As DNA, the CDR3 is TGTGCCAGCAGTTTAGCGGGGGAAAGGAGCAATCAGCCCCAGCATTTT.

V is TRBV6-1 and J is TRBJ1-5, with TRBD1 matching 7 bases. V lost 6 bases and J lost 2; bases outside the gene matches: 7. This CDR3 is built from 15 residues. Germline-derived CDR1 and CDR2 are MNHNS and SASEGT. The CDR3 is CASSSDREGNQPQHF. The CDR3 DNA is TGTGCCAGCAGCTCCGACAGGGAAGGCAATCAGCCCCAGCATTTT.

V gene TRBV30 combines with J gene TRBJ1-6; 7 nucleotides agree with TRBD1. Germline-derived CDR1 and CDR2 are GTSNPN and SVGIG (reference sequence). CDR3 length equals 16 residues. J gave up 5 bases and V 3 bases, and 10 bases lay outside the gene matches. CDR3 sequence reads: CAWRLTGSWHNSPLHF. For the CDR3, the DNA is TGTGCCTGGAGACTGACAGGGTCGTGGCATAATTCACCCCTCCACTTT.

Ten or more counts support this clonotype. The CDR3 nucleotides read TGTGCCATCAGAGGACTTGGGGGCTACGACATTCAGTACTTC. It yields the protein CAIRGLGGYDIQYF. The genes are TRBV10-3 and TRBJ2-4; D may be TRBD1 (6 bases). Germline V gene data show CDR1 as ENHRY and CDR2 as SYGVKD. The CDR3 is made up of 14 amino acids. V was cut by 6 bases and J by 8 bases, with 17 bases left in between.

This clonotype was detected ten times or more. The rearrangement uses TRBV6-5 and TRBJ1-2; 11 bases are shared with TRBD1. V shed 0 bases, J shed 6 bases, and the junction held 3 bases outside the gene matches. The germline V gene encodes CDR1 MNHEY and CDR2 SVGAGI. This CDR3 contains 15 residues. The CDR3 sequence is CASSYSGQGANGYTF. In DNA form, the CDR3 reads TGTGCCAGCAGTTACTCAGGACAGGGGGCAAATGGCTACACCTTC.